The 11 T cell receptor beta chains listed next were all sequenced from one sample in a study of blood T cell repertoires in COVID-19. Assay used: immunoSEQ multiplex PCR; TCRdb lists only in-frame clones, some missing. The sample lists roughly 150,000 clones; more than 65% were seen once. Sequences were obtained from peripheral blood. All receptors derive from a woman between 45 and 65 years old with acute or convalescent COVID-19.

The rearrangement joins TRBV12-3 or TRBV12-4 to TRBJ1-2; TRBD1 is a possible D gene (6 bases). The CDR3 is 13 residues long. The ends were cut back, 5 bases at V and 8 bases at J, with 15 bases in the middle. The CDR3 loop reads CASSTTGWEGYTF. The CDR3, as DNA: TGTGCCAGCAGTACTACAGGGTGGGAAGGCTACACCTTC.

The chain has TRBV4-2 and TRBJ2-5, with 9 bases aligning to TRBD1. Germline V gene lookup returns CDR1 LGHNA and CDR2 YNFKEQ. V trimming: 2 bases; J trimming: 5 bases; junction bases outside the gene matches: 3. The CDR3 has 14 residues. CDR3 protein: CASSQQGQGETQYF. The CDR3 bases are TGTGCCAGCAGCCAACAAGGACAGGGGGAGACCCAGTACTTC.

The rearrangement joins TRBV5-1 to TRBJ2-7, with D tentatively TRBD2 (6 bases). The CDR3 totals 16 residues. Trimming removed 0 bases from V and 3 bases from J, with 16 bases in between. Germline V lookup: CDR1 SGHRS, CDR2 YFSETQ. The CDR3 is CASSLAPGSLLYEQYF. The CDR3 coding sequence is TGCGCCAGCAGCTTGGCCCCCGGGAGCCTCCTCTACGAGCAGTACTTC.

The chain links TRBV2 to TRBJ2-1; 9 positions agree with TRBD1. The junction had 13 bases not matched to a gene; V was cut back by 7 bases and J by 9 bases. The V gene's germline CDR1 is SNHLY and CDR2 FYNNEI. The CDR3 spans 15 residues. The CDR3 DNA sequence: TGTGCCAGCACGGCCGGGACAGGGACTTTCACTGAGCAGTTCTTC. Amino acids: CASTAGTGTFTEQFF.

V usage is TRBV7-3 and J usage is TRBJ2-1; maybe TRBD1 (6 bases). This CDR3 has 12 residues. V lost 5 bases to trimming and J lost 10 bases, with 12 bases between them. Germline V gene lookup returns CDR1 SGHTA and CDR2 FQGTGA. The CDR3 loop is CASSAQGNEQFF. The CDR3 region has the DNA TGTGCCAGCAGCGCACAGGGTAACGAGCAGTTCTTC.

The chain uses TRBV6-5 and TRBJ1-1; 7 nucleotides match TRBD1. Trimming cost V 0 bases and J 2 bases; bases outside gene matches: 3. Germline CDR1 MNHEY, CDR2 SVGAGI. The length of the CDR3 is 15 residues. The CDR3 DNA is TGTGCCAGCAGTTACTCTCGGACAGGAAACACTGAAGCTTTCTTT. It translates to CASSYSRTGNTEAFF.

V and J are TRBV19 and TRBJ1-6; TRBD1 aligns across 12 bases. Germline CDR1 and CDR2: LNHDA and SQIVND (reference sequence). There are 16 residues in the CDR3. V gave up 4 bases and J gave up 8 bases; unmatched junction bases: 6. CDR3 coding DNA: TGTGCCAGTAGTACGGGACAGGGGGCGCGTCATTCACCCCTCCACTTT. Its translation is CASSTGQGARHSPLHF.

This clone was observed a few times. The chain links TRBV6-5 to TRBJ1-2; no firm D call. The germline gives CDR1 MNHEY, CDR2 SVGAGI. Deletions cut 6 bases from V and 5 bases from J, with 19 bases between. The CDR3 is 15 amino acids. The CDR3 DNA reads TGTGCCAGCAGAACAACAGCTCCCGGTTTTTATGGCTACACCTTC. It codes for CASRTTAPGFYGYTF.

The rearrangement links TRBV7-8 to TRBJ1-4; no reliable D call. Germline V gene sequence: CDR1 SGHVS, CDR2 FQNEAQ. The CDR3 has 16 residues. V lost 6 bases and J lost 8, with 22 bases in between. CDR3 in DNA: TGTGCCAGCAGTGGAAGATCTGCTGACTACAGAGAAAAACTGTTTTTT. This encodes CASSGRSADYREKLFF.

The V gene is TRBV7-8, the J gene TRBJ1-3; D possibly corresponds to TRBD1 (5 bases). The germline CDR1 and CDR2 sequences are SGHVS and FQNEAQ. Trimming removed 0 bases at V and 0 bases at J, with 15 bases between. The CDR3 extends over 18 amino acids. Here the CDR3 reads CASSLATLTVSSGNTIYF. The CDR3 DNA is TGTGCCAGCAGCTTAGCTACCCTGACAGTAAGCTCTGGAAACACCATATATTTT.

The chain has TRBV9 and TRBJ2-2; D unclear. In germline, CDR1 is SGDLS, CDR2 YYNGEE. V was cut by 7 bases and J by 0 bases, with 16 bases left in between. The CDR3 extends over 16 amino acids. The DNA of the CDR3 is TGTGCCAGCGGAGCCTCCAGAGCGCCGAACACCGGGGAGCTGTTTTTT. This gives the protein CASGASRAPNTGELFF. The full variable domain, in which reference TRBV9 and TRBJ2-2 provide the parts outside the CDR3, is DSGVTQTPKHLITATGQRVTLRCSPRSGDLSVYWYQQSLDQGLQFLIQYYNGEERAKGNILERFSAQQFPDLHSELNLSSLELGDSALYFCASGASRAPNTGELFFGEGSRLTVL.